This T cell receptor (beta chain) derives from a study of regulatory T cells in long-lasting Graves disease. This clonotype was counted between two and nine times. V was cut by 5 bases and J by 5 bases, with 7 bases left in between. Per the germline V gene, CDR1 is SEHNR and CDR2 is FQNEAQ (reference sequence). CDR3 length equals 12 residues. Both iRepertoire HTBI primers and Arm-PCR of CDR3 regions were used to build the TCR beta libraries. TCRdb itself ran the multiplex PCR reads through MiXCR, one entry per CDR3 protein. The table shows 300,000 to 400,000 distinct CDR3 sequences, with approximately 15% occurring only once. Time point described: newly diagnosed GD, antithyroid drugs for less than 3 months. From RNA extracted from PBMCs, the TCR library was made. These data were likewise used in another study, on T cells in Graves' hyperthyroidism and ophthalmopathy. Per that paper: TCR CDR3 underwent first-round RT-PCR with the HTBI primer set.

The V gene is TRBV7-9, the J gene TRBJ1-5; D not certain. The receptor's source is a man aged 40-49 years with Graves disease. The starting material was peripheral blood mononuclear cells (PBMCs), obtained at new diagnosis, from a patient treated with antithyroid drugs. CDR3 in amino acids: CASSNVDQPQHF. The CDR3 DNA is TGTGCCAGCAGCAACGTGGATCAGCCCCAGCATTTT.